This T cell receptor (beta chain) was identified during a study of immune evolution from preneoplasia to lung adenocarcinoma. The wider study: HLA loss of heterozygosity: roughly 6.6% AIS, over 12% MIA, over 25% ADC, none AAH.

Measured with immunoSEQ multiplex PCR; TCRdb has only the in-frame clones, and not every one. The sample consists of around 16,000 clones, 75% to 90% of them appearing once. V was trimmed by 5 bases and J by 8 bases, leaving 16 bases between them. Germline CDR1 SGHVS, CDR2 FQNEAQ. CDR3 size: 14 residues. This sequence joins TRBV7-8 and TRBJ2-1, with D tentatively TRBD2 (6 bases). This sequence originates from a person aged 70 to 85 with invasive lung adenocarcinoma. The sample was FFPE invasive lung adenocarcinoma tissue. This CDR3 is CASSLRDSVDEQFF. DNA of the CDR3: TGTGCCAGCAGCCTCCGGGACTCTGTCGATGAGCAGTTCTTC.